This T cell receptor (beta chain) was found in a study of control samples from healthy donors and cancer patients. Losses at the gene ends were 6 bases for V and 0 bases for J; bases not matched to a gene: 8. Germline loops: CDR1 SGHDN, CDR2 FVKESK. The CDR3 loop spans 16 amino acids. Measured with immunoSEQ multiplex PCR; TCRdb has only the in-frame clones, and not every one. The table includes about 130,000 clones, about 95% detected once. This chain joins TRBV14 and TRBJ2-3; 8 positions agree with TRBD1. This clonotype was sampled from a man aged 55 to 70 with colorectal cancer. Source material: PBMCs. The CDR3 sequence is CASSPGQALSTDTQYF. The CDR3, as DNA: TGTGCCAGCAGTCCGGGACAGGCCCTCAGCACAGATACGCAGTATTTT.